This record concerns one TCR beta chain sequence. The record originates from a study of control samples from healthy donors and cancer patients. The germline V and J ends were trimmed by 0 bases and 0 bases, with 6 bases remaining between them. Per the germline V gene, CDR1 is SGDLS and CDR2 is YYNGEE. CDR3 length equals 14 residues. Some clones are missing from TCRdb's copy, which holds only in-frame ones; the method was immunoSEQ multiplex PCR. The sample has more than 60,000 clones; approximately 88% are singletons. The sample consisted of PBMCs. The receptor comes from a woman aged 45 to 65 with colorectal cancer. V and J are TRBV9 and TRBJ1-2, with D uncertain. The DNA of the CDR3 is TGTGCCAGCAGCGTAGATCCAGCTAACTATGGCTACACCTTC. Translating gives CASSVDPANYGYTF.